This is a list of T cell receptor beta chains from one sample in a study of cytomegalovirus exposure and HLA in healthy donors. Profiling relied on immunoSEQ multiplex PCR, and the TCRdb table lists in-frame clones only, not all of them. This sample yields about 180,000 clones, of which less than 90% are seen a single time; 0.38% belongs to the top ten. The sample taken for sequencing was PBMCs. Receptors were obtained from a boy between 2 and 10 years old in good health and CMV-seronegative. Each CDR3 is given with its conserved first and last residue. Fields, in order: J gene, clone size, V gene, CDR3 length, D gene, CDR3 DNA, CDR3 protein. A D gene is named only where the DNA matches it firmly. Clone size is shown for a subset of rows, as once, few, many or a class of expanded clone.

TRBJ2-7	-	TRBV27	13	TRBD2	TGTGCCAGCAGTACGGGACTAACCTACGAGCAGTACTTC	CASSTGLTYEQYF
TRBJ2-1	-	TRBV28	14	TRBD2	TGTGCCAGCACCGGGACTAGAGGGTGGAATGAGCAGTTCTTC	CASTGTRGWNEQFF
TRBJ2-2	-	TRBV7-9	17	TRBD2	TGTGCCACCAATGAAAAAGCTAGCGGGGAGAACACCGGGGAGCTGTTTTTT	CATNEKASGENTGELFF
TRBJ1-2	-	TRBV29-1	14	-	TGCAGCGTTGAAGGGCCGGGGGCTAACTATGGCTACACCTTC	CSVEGPGANYGYTF
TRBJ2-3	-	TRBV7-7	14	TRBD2	TGTGCCAGCAGCCCGGGGGGTAACACAGATACGCAGTATTTT	CASSPGGNTDTQYF
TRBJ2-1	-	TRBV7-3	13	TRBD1	TGTGCCAGCAGCTTGGACAGGGGCAATGAGCAGTTCTTC	CASSLDRGNEQFF
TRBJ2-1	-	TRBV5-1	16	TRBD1	TGCGCCAGCAGCTTGCCCGTGGGACAGGGGGTAAATGAGCAGTTCTTC	CASSLPVGQGVNEQFF
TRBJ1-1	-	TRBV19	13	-	TGTGCCAGTAGTATGTCAGAGAACACTGAAGCTTTCTTT	CASSMSENTEAFF
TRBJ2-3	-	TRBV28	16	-	TGTGCCAGCAGTTCTCTTTGGGCGGGAAGCACAGATACGCAGTATTTT	CASSSLWAGSTDTQYF
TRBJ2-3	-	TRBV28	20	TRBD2	TGTGCCAGCAGTTTATCCGTTTGGCTGACTAGCGGGAGAGGAACAGATACGCAGTATTTT	CASSLSVWLTSGRGTDTQYF
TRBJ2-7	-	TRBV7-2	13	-	TGTGCCAGCAGCTTATCCCCAGGCTACGAGCAGTACTTC	CASSLSPGYEQYF
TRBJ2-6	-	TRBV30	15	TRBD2	TGTGCCTGGACCCGGGGAGGGACTGGGGCCAACGTCCTGACTTTC	CAWTRGGTGANVLTF
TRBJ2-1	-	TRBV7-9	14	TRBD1	TGTGCCAGCAGCCCCCGGACAGGGTACAATGAGCAGTTCTTC	CASSPRTGYNEQFF
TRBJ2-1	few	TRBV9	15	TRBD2	TGTGCCAGCAGCGTAGGCGGGAGGGAGGTGGTTGAGCAGTTCTTC	CASSVGGREVVEQFF
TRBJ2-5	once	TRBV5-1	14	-	TGCGCCAGCAGCTTGGTTGGGGCCCAGGAGACCCAGTACTTC	CASSLVGAQETQYF
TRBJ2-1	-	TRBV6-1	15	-	TGTGCCAGCAGCCTCCGGGACTCGGGGTACAATGAGCAGTTCTTC	CASSLRDSGYNEQFF
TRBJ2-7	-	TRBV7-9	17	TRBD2	TGTGCCAGCAGCCCTCGGATTAGCGGGAGGGGAATCCACGAGCAGTACTTC	CASSPRISGRGIHEQYF
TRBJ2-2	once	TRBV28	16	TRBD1	TGTGCCAGCAGTCGGGGACAGGGGGTATGGACCGGGGAGCTGTTTTTT	CASSRGQGVWTGELFF
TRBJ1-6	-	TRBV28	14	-	TGTGCCAGCAGTTTTGGGTCGGGGGGTTCACCCCTCCACTTT	CASSFGSGGSPLHF
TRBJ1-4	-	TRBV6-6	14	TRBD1	TGTGCCAGCAGCGAACAGGGGGCACGTGAAAAACTGTTTTTT	CASSEQGAREKLFF
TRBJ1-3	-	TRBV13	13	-	TGTGCCAGCAGCTTCGGGGCTGGAAACACCATATATTTT	CASSFGAGNTIYF
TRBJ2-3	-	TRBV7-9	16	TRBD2	TGTGCCAGCAGCAACCTAGCGGGAGGGTTGAAAGATACGCAGTATTTT	CASSNLAGGLKDTQYF
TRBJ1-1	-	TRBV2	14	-	TGTGCCAGCAGGGGGGACAAAATGAACACTGAAGCTTTCTTT	CASRGDKMNTEAFF
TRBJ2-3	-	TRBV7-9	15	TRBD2	TGTGCCAGCAGCTTTGAGGGAGGGCCGGGAGATACGCAGTATTTT	CASSFEGGPGDTQYF
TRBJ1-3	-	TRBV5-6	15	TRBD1	TGTGCCAGCAGCTCGACAGGGCTCGCTGGAAACACCATATATTTT	CASSSTGLAGNTIYF
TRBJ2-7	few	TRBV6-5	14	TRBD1	TGTGCCAGCAGACCGACAGGGGGGGGCTACGAGCAGTACTTC	CASRPTGGGYEQYF
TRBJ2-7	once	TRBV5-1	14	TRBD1	TGCGCCAGCAGCGGGACAGGGGAAGCCTACGAGCAGTACTTC	CASSGTGEAYEQYF
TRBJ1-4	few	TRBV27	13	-	TGTGCCAGCAGTCCCCGCCGCGGCGAAAAACTGTTTTTT	CASSPRRGEKLFF
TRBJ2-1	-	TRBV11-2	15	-	TGTGCCAGCAGCCTTAGGATAGAGGAGGCTAATGAGCAGTTCTTC	CASSLRIEEANEQFF
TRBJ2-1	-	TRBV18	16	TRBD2	TGTGCCAGCTCACGGTGGACTAGCGGGAGCTACAATGAGCAGTTCTTC	CASSRWTSGSYNEQFF
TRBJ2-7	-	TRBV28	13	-	TGTGCCAGCGCCTTGGGGCCCTCCTACGAGCAGTACTTC	CASALGPSYEQYF
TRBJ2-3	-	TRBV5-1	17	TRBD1	TGCGCCAGCAGCCCGGGACAGGGGGCGCATAGCACAGATACGCAGTATTTT	CASSPGQGAHSTDTQYF
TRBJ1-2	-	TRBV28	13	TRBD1	TGTGCCACCCGGACACAGGGGAGCTATGGCTACACCTTC	CATRTQGSYGYTF
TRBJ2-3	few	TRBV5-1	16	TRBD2	TGCGCCAGCAGCAGCGGGACTAGCGGACACACAGATACGCAGTATTTT	CASSSGTSGHTDTQYF
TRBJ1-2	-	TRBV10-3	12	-	TGTGCCATCAGCCAGGGGTACTATGGCTACACCTTC	CAISQGYYGYTF
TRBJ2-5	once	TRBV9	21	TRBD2	TGTGCCAGCAGCGTACGGTTCGTGATGGTGGGTGGAGCGGGAGTGGAAGAGACCCAGTACTTC	CASSVRFVMVGGAGVEETQYF
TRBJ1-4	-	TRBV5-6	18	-	TGTGCCAGCAGCTTGGCCGTGGCTTTCGGGGGGCTCGGCGAAAAACTGTTTTTT	CASSLAVAFGGLGEKLFF
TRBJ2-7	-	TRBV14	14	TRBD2	TGTGCCAGCAGCCAGAGGGAGGGCCGTTACGAGCAGTACTTC	CASSQREGRYEQYF
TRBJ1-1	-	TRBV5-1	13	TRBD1	TGCGCCAGCAGCTCGACAGGGGAAACTGAAGCTTTCTTT	CASSSTGETEAFF
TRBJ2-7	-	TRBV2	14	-	TGTGCCAGCACCTGGGGACAAAACTTTTACGAGCAGTACTTC	CASTWGQNFYEQYF
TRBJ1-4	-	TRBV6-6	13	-	TGTGCCAGCAGTGTCCAGAACAATGAAAAACTGTTTTTT	CASSVQNNEKLFF
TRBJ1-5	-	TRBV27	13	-	TGTGCCAGCAGTTTCTCCCCTAGTCAGCCCCAGCATTTT	CASSFSPSQPQHF
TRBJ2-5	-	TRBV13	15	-	TGTGCCAGCAGCCCTCTACAGGGTTACCAAGAGACCCAGTACTTC	CASSPLQGYQETQYF
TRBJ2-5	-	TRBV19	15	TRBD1	TGTGCCAGTAGTATAGCAACAGGGGGCCAAGAGACCCAGTACTTC	CASSIATGGQETQYF
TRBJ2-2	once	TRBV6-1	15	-	TGTGCCAGCAGTCGCCTCAGGGGGGACACCGGGGAGCTGTTTTTT	CASSRLRGDTGELFF
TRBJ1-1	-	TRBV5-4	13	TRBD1	TGTGCCAGCAGCTTGGCACAGGGGACTGAAGCTTTCTTT	CASSLAQGTEAFF
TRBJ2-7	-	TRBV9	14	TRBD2	TGTGCCAGCAGCGGAGGGACTAGCGGCTACGAGCAGTACTTC	CASSGGTSGYEQYF
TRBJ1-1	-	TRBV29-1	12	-	TGCAGCGTTCAACTTCAAGGAGCAGGGGCTTTCTTT	CSVQLQGAGAFF
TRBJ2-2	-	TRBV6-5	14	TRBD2	TGTGCCAGCAGCCTAGCGGGAGGGGCCGGGGAGCTGTTTTTT	CASSLAGGAGELFF
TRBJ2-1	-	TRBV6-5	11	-	TGTGCCAGCAGCCGACGGGATGAGCAGTTCTTC	CASSRRDEQFF
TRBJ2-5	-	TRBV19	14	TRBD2	TGTGCCAGTAGTGAGGCTAGCGGGGCGGAGACCCAGTACTTC	CASSEASGAETQYF
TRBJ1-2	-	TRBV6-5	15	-	TGTGCCAGCAGTCGTACGTGGAGGGGTAACTATGGCTACACCTTC	CASSRTWRGNYGYTF
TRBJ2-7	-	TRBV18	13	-	TGTGCCAGCTCACCAGGGCAGATTGACGAGCAGTACTTC	CASSPGQIDEQYF
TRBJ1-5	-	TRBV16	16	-	TGTGCCAGCAGCTTATCCAGGGTGGGCCTTAATCAGCCCCAGCATTTT	CASSLSRVGLNQPQHF
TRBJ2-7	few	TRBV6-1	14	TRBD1	TGTGCCAGCATTGTCCGGGACAGGGACCACGAGCAGTACTTC	CASIVRDRDHEQYF
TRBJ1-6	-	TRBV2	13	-	TGTGCCAGCAGGTGGGGGGGGGATTCACCCCTCCACTTT	CASRWGGDSPLHF
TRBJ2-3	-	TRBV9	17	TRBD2	TGTGCCAGCAGCGTAGCCACTAGCGGGGGCGACACAGATACGCAGTATTTT	CASSVATSGGDTDTQYF
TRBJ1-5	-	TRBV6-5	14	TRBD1	TGTGCCAGCAGGATTGGACAGGGCGATCAGCCCCAGCATTTT	CASRIGQGDQPQHF
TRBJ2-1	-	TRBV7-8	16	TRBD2	TGTGCCAGCAGCCTTATAGCGGGAGGGCCGGTTAATGAGCAGTTCTTC	CASSLIAGGPVNEQFF